This T cell receptor beta chain stems from a study of OX40 agonist ivuxolimab in advanced cancers. About the research overall: Patients treated during dose escalation were battling hepatocellular carcinoma, melanoma, renal cell or head and neck cancer.

Trimming removed 3 bases from V and 8 bases from J, with 11 bases in between. In germline, CDR1 is SEHNR, CDR2 FQNEAQ (reference sequence). The CDR3 sequence is 13 residues long. Libraries were prepared by immunoSEQ multiplex PCR; TCRdb keeps only in-frame clonotypes and omits some of them. The sample has some 94,000 clones, about 96% seen once. The sequences come from CD4+ or CD8+ T cells sorted from blood, collected in a trial of the OX40 agonist ivuxolimab. The genes are TRBV7-9 and TRBJ2-1; D is perhaps TRBD1 or TRBD2 (5 bases each). The clonotype was recovered from an adult with an advanced solid tumor such as melanoma, head and neck, liver or kidney cancer. The CDR3, as DNA: TGTGCCAGCAGCTTTGGGGGAGCGGATGAGCAGTTCTTC. Encoded protein: CASSFGGADEQFF.